The 13 T cell receptor beta chains listed next were all sequenced from one sample in a study of cytomegalovirus exposure and HLA in healthy donors. Primers included in the PCR were 60 Vbeta and 13 Jbeta primers. TCRdb keeps only in-frame clones here, not all; method: immunoSEQ multiplex PCR. This table holds around 170,000 clones, approximately 88% found once. Sequenced material: PBMCs. The source is a woman younger than 30 in good health and CMV-seronegative.

This clone showed up just a few times. This rearrangement joins TRBV6-5 to TRBJ1-2; a weak D match, TRBD1 (6 bases). Trimming took off 8 bases at V and 4 bases at J, with 11 bases between the two ends. Per germline, CDR1 MNHEY and CDR2 SVGAGI. The CDR3 covers 12 residues. In DNA, the CDR3 is TGTGCCAGCGTGGGACAAATCTATGGCTACACCTTC. This gives the protein CASVGQIYGYTF.

This chain joins TRBV5-1 and TRBJ1-1, with TRBD1 matching over 7 bases. This CDR3 region has 16 residues. V lost 4 bases, J lost 4 bases, and 13 bases stayed unmatched. Germline CDR1 is SGHRS and CDR2 is YFSETQ. The CDR3 sequence: CASSQGDSLSVTEAFF. CDR3 nucleotide sequence: TGCGCCAGCAGCCAAGGGGACAGTTTGTCGGTCACTGAAGCTTTCTTT.

On this clone: The same CDR3 also results from other DNA sequences found in this sample. The CDR3 sequence is CASSVTGNTEAFF. The CDR3 coding sequence is TGTGCCAGCAGTGTGACGGGGAACACTGAAGCTTTCTTT. This chain joins TRBV2 and TRBJ1-1; D not certain. This CDR3 contains 13 residues. The V and J ends lost 4 bases and 1 base respectively, with 7 bases between them. Germline CDR1 SNHLY, CDR2 FYNNEI.

This sequence joins TRBV7-9 and TRBJ2-7; 8 nucleotides line up with TRBD2. Trimming removed 3 bases from V and 5 bases from J; junction bases left unmatched: 9. CDR1 and CDR2 (germline): SEHNR, FQNEAQ (reference sequence). The CDR3 is 15 amino acids. This CDR3 is CASSLPLAGPNEQYF. In DNA form, the CDR3 reads TGTGCCAGCAGCTTGCCCCTAGCGGGCCCCAACGAGCAGTACTTC.

This rearrangement joins TRBV6-5 to TRBJ2-7; no clear D. The CDR3 has 13 residues. V lost 5 bases to trimming and J lost 1 base, with 9 bases between them. Germline CDR1 is MNHEY and CDR2 is SVGAGI. The CDR3 sequence is CASSGQQSYEQYF. The CDR3 DNA is TGTGCCAGCAGTGGTCAACAATCCTACGAGCAGTACTTC.

About this clone itself: Germline is not matched at one junction end, which may reflect a read error. V is TRBV30 and J is TRBJ2-3, with D maybe TRBD2 (6 bases). The CDR3 spans 16 residues. Per germline, CDR1 GTSNPN and CDR2 SVGIG (reference sequence). The CDR3 is CVWTVGGYRVTDTQYF. Here the CDR3 DNA reads TGTGTCTGGACCGTTGGGGGGTATCGGGTCACAGATACGCAGTATTTT.

The rearrangement joins TRBV7-9 to TRBJ1-2, with a possible D match to TRBD1 (6 bases). The V and J ends lost 2 bases and 8 bases respectively, with 9 bases between them. CDR1 and CDR2 (germline): SEHNR, FQNEAQ (reference sequence). The CDR3 loop spans 12 amino acids. The CDR3 DNA reads TGTGCCAGCAGCTTAATCAGGGGCGGCTACACCTTC. Encoded protein: CASSLIRGGYTF.

CDR3 in amino acids: CATSPDRGRGEQYF. The DNA of the CDR3 is TGTGCCACCAGCCCGGACAGGGGGCGAGGCGAGCAGTACTTC. The chain carries TRBV15 and TRBJ2-7; TRBD1 agrees at 11 bases. This CDR3 is built from 14 residues. V was clipped by 5 bases and J by 6 bases; unmatched bases: 6. Germline lookup yields CDR1 LNHNV and CDR2 YYDKDF (reference sequence).

A remark on this clone: This CDR3 fails to terminate in the conserved phenylalanine or tryptophan, so it likely reflects a read error. The chain uses TRBV28 and TRBJ1-1; the D gene is possibly TRBD1 (5 bases). Per the germline V gene, CDR1 is MDHEN and CDR2 is SYDVKM. This CDR3 region has 15 residues. Trimming shortened V by 3 bases and J by 1 base, and 12 bases separated the two germline ends. CDR3 residues: CASSLGGGTNTEAFL. The CDR3 region has the DNA TGTGCCAGCAGTTTGGGCGGGGGGACGAACACTGAAGCTTTCCTT.

This clone was found once. One end of the junction varies from germline; a read error may be responsible. The chain uses TRBV28 and TRBJ2-6; 7 nucleotides align to TRBD1. This CDR3 comprises 15 residues. CDR1 and CDR2 from the germline V gene are MDHEN and SYDVKM. For the CDR3, the DNA is TGTGCCAGCAGTTCACAGGGGTCTGGGGCCAACGGCCTGACTTTC. It translates to CASSSQGSGANGLTF.

The V and J genes are TRBV18 and TRBJ2-2, with D perhaps TRBD1 (5 bases). CDR3 length: 14 residues. Trimming took off 0 bases at V and 7 bases at J, with 9 bases between the two ends. Looked up from germline, CDR1 is KGHSH and CDR2 is LQKENI. The CDR3 region is CASSPPGENGELFF. The CDR3 nucleotides read TGTGCCAGCTCACCACCAGGGGAAAACGGGGAGCTGTTTTTT.

The rearrangement uses TRBV7-8 and TRBJ2-2; 8 bases are shared with TRBD1. J lost 6 bases, V lost 7 bases, and 10 bases had no gene match. The CDR3 sequence is 15 residues long. The germline gives CDR1 SGHVS, CDR2 FQNEAQ. CDR3 in amino acids: CASTPSTGVPGELFF. DNA for the CDR3: TGTGCCAGCACCCCATCGACAGGGGTTCCCGGGGAGCTGTTTTTT.

This clone turned up a few times. The V call is TRBV30, the J call TRBJ1-2, with D maybe TRBD1 (6 bases). CDR1 and CDR2 (germline): GTSNPN, SVGIG (reference sequence). This CDR3 comprises 13 residues. With 2 bases removed from V and 8 bases from J, the gap between germline ends came to 15 bases. CDR3 sequence (DNA): TGTGCCTGGAGTTTAACAGGGAAGGAAGGCTACACCTTC. Protein: CAWSLTGKEGYTF.